These 31 T cell receptor beta chains were all obtained from the same sample, sequenced in a study of Graves' ophthalmopathy and Graves' hyperthyroidism. Scientists amplified the TCR beta CDR3 regions from RNA transcripts. The library came from an HTBI-primed first-round RT-PCR and a second-round multiplex PCR. Each CDR3 protein is one row after TCRdb ran MiXCR on the multiplex PCR reads. The data contain hundreds of thousands of distinct CDR3 sequences, around 20% of them singletons. Sample: peripheral blood. Receptor source: a woman under 30 with stable Graves' hyperthyroidism.

This clonotype was seen repeatedly, ten times or more. The V and J genes are TRBV27 and TRBJ1-1, with D tentatively TRBD1 (5 bases). The V gene lost 8 bases and the J gene lost 0 bases, with 10 bases spanning the gap. Germline values: CDR1 MNHEY, CDR2 SMNVEV (reference sequence). This CDR3 is built from 13 residues. CDR3 amino acids: CASRDRLNTEAFF. CDR3 sequence (DNA): TGTGCCAGCCGGGACCGGTTGAACACTGAAGCTTTCTTT.

This clonotype was counted ten times or more. This chain uses TRBV12-5 with TRBJ1-2; 7 positions match TRBD1. V shed 11 bases and J 5 bases; nucleotides not matched to a gene: 14. This CDR3 comprises 14 residues. Germline CDR1 and CDR2: LGHNT and FRNRAP. DNA of the CDR3: TGTGCTGGCAGCAAAAGACAGGGTTTTTATGGCTACACCTTC. This gives the protein CAGSKRQGFYGYTF.

This clonotype was counted between two and nine times. The V call is TRBV5-1, the J call TRBJ1-2, with D perhaps TRBD1 (6 bases). From germline, CDR1 is SGHRS and CDR2 YFSETQ. The length of the CDR3 is 14 residues. The V gene lost 0 bases and the J gene lost 2 bases, with 8 bases spanning the gap. In DNA form, the CDR3 reads TGCGCCAGCAGCTTGGACGGACAGAACTATGGCTACACCTTC. Its translation: CASSLDGQNYGYTF.

The chain uses TRBV19 and TRBJ1-1; D is possibly TRBD1 (5 bases). CDR3 length: 14 amino acids. Germline loops: CDR1 LNHDA, CDR2 SQIVND (reference sequence). CDR3 in amino acids: CARDPTPDGTEAFF. DNA for the CDR3: TGTGCACGGGACCCGACCCCCGACGGCACTGAAGCTTTCTTT.

This clonotype has ten or more counts. The chain employs TRBV6-2 or TRBV6-3 and TRBJ1-6; D possibly corresponds to TRBD1 (5 bases). Trimming shortened V by 10 bases and J by 6 bases, and 19 bases separated the two germline ends. The CDR3 extends over 15 amino acids. CDR1 MNHEY and CDR2 SVGEGT come from the germline V gene. CDR3 sequence (DNA): TGTGCCACAAACAGAAGGGGAGGATTTAATTCACCCCTCCACTTT. It specifies CATNRRGGFNSPLHF.

V is TRBV27 and J is TRBJ2-7, with 8 bases fitting TRBD1. Looked up from germline, CDR1 is MNHEY and CDR2 is SMNVEV (reference sequence). The CDR3 is 14 residues long. J gave up 0 bases and V 6 bases, and 4 bases lay outside the gene matches. CDR3 sequence (DNA): TGTGCCAGCAGAACGGGACAGGCCTCCTACGAGCAGTACTTC. Protein sequence: CASRTGQASYEQYF.

The chain recombines TRBV7-9 with TRBJ2-5; possibly TRBD2 for D (5 bases). The CDR3 runs to 12 residues. Trimming stripped 11 bases from V and 5 bases from J, with 15 bases between. Germline assignment: CDR1 SEHNR and CDR2 FQNEAQ (reference sequence). CDR3 amino acids: CAVTTGGETQYF. CDR3 in DNA: TGTGCCGTCACGACGGGCGGGGAGACCCAGTACTTC.

This chain links TRBV6-2 or TRBV6-3 with TRBJ2-7; 7 bases match TRBD1. V shed 5 bases, J shed 5 bases, and the junction held 9 bases outside the gene matches. The CDR3 is 14 residues long. Germline values: CDR1 MNHEY, CDR2 SVGEGT. The CDR3, as DNA: TGTGCCAGCAGTCTACAGGGGTCGTTACACGAGCAGTACTTC. Translation: CASSLQGSLHEQYF.

This clonotype has ten or more counts. The rearrangement uses TRBV6-5 and TRBJ2-4; no firm D call. CDR1 and CDR2 (germline): MNHEY, SVGAGI. This CDR3 is built from 15 residues. Between the trimmed V and J ends, which lost 5 bases and 8 bases, there was a span of 19 bases. This chain's CDR3 is CASSTSAPNLHIQYF. The CDR3 nucleotides read TGTGCCAGCAGTACCTCGGCCCCAAACCTCCACATTCAGTACTTC.

The sample holds many counts of this clonotype. This rearrangement joins TRBV6-5 to TRBJ2-5; the match to TRBD2 covers 13 bases. The CDR3 length is 18 residues. Trimming took 2 bases from V and 5 from J; bases not matched to a gene: 11. CDR1 is MNHEY, CDR2 SVGAGI, per germline. This CDR3 is CASSYRRLAGGFLETQYF. CDR3 bases: TGTGCCAGCAGTTACCGGAGACTAGCGGGGGGTTTCTTGGAGACCCAGTACTTC.

A word on this clonotype: A read error may be the cause here, since a much bigger clone is one base away. CDR3 nucleotide sequence: TGTTCCAGCGTTGCAACGGGGGCCTACGAGCAGTACTTC. Amino acids: CSSVATGAYEQYF. The chain joins TRBV6-5 to TRBJ2-7; perhaps TRBD2 as D (6 bases). The CDR3 runs 13 residues. In germline, CDR1 is MNHEY, CDR2 SVGAGI.

The chain has TRBV2 and TRBJ2-7; D is ambiguous. Trimming removed 6 bases at V and 3 bases at J, with 12 bases between. CDR1 SNHLY and CDR2 FYNNEI come from the germline V gene. CDR3 size: 13 residues. The CDR3 protein is CASSVSGSYEQYF. DNA for the CDR3: TGTGCCAGCAGCGTATCTGGCAGCTACGAGCAGTACTTC.

This clonotype came up many times. CDR3 sequence (DNA): TGTGCCAGGACCCCTAGCGTCTACGAGCAGTACTTC. As protein: CARTPSVYEQYF. The chain combines TRBV10-3 with TRBJ2-7; possible D gene TRBD2, 6 bases. V lost 10 bases, J lost 3 bases, and 13 bases lay in between. The CDR3 runs to 12 residues. From germline, CDR1 is ENHRY and CDR2 SYGVKD.

A remark on this clonotype: At one end, the junction sequence differs from germline, possibly due to a read error. The genes are TRBV27 and TRBJ1-2; the D gene is possibly TRBD1 (6 bases). This CDR3 region has 13 residues. From germline, CDR1 is MNHEY and CDR2 SMNVEV (reference sequence). CDR3: CASSFVRGYGYTF. The CDR3 nucleotides read TGTGCCAGCAGTTTCGTCAGGGGCTATGGTTACACCTTC.

In this sample, this clonotype turned up a few times. This chain connects TRBV10-1 to TRBJ2-2; the D is unclear. Between the trimmed V and J ends, which lost 3 bases and 6 bases, there was a span of 5 bases. Germline CDR1 WNHNN, CDR2 SYGVQD (reference sequence). The CDR3 totals 12 residues. The CDR3 DNA reads TGCGCCAGCAGTGACAGGCCCGGGGAGCTGTTTTTT. Translating gives CASSDRPGELFF.

This clonotype was detected ten times or more. The chain recombines TRBV18 with TRBJ2-5, with 7 bases identical to TRBD1. Germline CDR1 is KGHSH and CDR2 is LQKENI. The CDR3 spans 13 residues. V was pared by 5 bases and J by 4 bases, with 4 bases of the junction left unmatched. The chain's CDR3 is CASSDRTGETQYF. The CDR3, as DNA: TGTGCCAGCTCAGATCGGACAGGAGAGACCCAGTACTTC.

There are many counts of this clonotype. The chain has TRBV29-1 and TRBJ2-5, with D uncertain. V was shortened by 3 bases and J by 5 bases, with 10 bases between the two germline ends. The CDR3 is 12 amino acids. The germline V gene encodes CDR1 SQVTM and CDR2 ANQGSEA. The CDR3 DNA follows: TGCAGCGTTGATCAGAAGGTGGAGACCCAGTACTTC. This translates into CSVDQKVETQYF.

This clonotype was found many times. V gene TRBV29-1 combines with J gene TRBJ2-7, with 13 bases fitting TRBD2. Trimming cost V 7 bases and J 5 bases; bases outside gene matches: 5. The germline CDR1 and CDR2 sequences are SQVTM and ANQGSEA. This CDR3 is 13 amino acids long. CDR3: CSAGTSGNHEQYF. The CDR3, as DNA: TGCAGCGCCGGGACTAGCGGGAATCACGAGCAGTACTTC.

This clonotype was detected many times. The V call is TRBV25-1, the J call TRBJ2-7; maybe TRBD1 (6 bases). Germline V gene data show CDR1 as MGHDK and CDR2 as SYGVNS. Trimming removed 2 bases at V and 4 bases at J, with 15 bases between. The CDR3 is 15 amino acids. This chain's CDR3 is CASSEEGHPTYEQYF. CDR3 nucleotides: TGTGCCAGCAGTGAAGAGGGACATCCCACTTACGAGCAGTACTTC.

This clonotype was detected ten times or more. The V and J genes are TRBV20-1 and TRBJ1-1; D remains ambiguous. V was trimmed by 4 bases and J by 6 bases, leaving 12 bases between them. From germline, CDR1 is DFQATT and CDR2 SNEGSKA (reference sequence). This CDR3 comprises 12 residues. CDR3 sequence reads: CSATGSRAEAFF. The CDR3 bases are TGCAGTGCTACCGGGTCCCGAGCTGAAGCTTTCTTT.

The chain combines TRBV18 with TRBJ2-5, with 12 bases aligning to TRBD1. The CDR3 is 16 amino acids. Germline V CDR1 and CDR2: KGHSH, LQKENI. The V segment lost 1 base and the J segment 5 bases; nucleotides outside the gene matches: 5. CDR3 in DNA: TGTGCCAGCTCACCACAGGGACAGGGGGCCGGTGAGACCCAGTACTTC. As protein: CASSPQGQGAGETQYF.

J is TRBJ1-5 and V is TRBV4-2; possibly TRBD1 for D (6 bases). The V gene lost 4 bases and the J gene lost 2 bases, with 12 bases spanning the gap. This CDR3 comprises 15 residues. Germline V gene data show CDR1 as LGHNA and CDR2 as YNFKEQ. Here the CDR3 reads CASSPENRGNQPQHF. In nucleotides, the CDR3 is TGTGCCAGCAGCCCGGAAAACAGGGGCAATCAGCCCCAGCATTTT.

At least ten counts were recorded for this clonotype. The rearrangement links TRBV6-1 to TRBJ1-5, with D unresolved. The CDR3 spans 13 residues. V was trimmed by 3 bases and J by 7 bases, leaving 10 bases between them. CDR1 MNHNS and CDR2 SASEGT come from the germline V gene. The DNA for the CDR3 is TGTGCCAGCAGTGAGCAGAGTCAACAGCCCCAGCATTTT. Protein product: CASSEQSQQPQHF.

The table lists this clonotype with a few counts. The chain is built from TRBV7-3 and TRBJ2-5; 9 nucleotides line up with TRBD1. Germline V lookup: CDR1 SGHTA, CDR2 FQGTGA. The CDR3 loop spans 15 amino acids. V lost 4 bases, J lost 5 bases, and 8 bases stayed unmatched. CDR3 in DNA: TGTGCCAGCAGCTCACTGGGGACAGGGCCCGAGACCCAGTACTTC. Translating it yields CASSSLGTGPETQYF.

The chain carries TRBV6-1 and TRBJ2-3; tentative D call: TRBD2 (5 bases). CDR3 length: 15 amino acids. V lost 4 bases to trimming and J lost 2 bases, with 13 bases between them. The germline V gene has CDR1 MNHNS and CDR2 SASEGT. CDR3 loop: CASSVYPSPTDTQYF. CDR3 nucleotides: TGTGCCAGCAGTGTATATCCTAGCCCCACAGATACGCAGTATTTT.

This clonotype was detected many times. The chain recombines TRBV30 with TRBJ2-7, with D uncertain. CDR3 size: 12 residues. CDR1 GTSNPN and CDR2 SVGIG come from the germline V gene (reference sequence). V was cut by 0 bases and J by 6 bases, with 9 bases left in between. CDR3 in DNA: TGTGCCTGGAGTGTTTTGGGGTCCGAGCAGTACTTC. It translates to CAWSVLGSEQYF.

Notes on this clonotype: Since a much larger clone is just one base distant, this may be a read error. This chain joins TRBV7-9 and TRBJ2-2; D perhaps matches TRBD1 (6 bases). This CDR3 comprises 12 residues. The germline V gene has CDR1 SEHNR and CDR2 FQNEAQ (reference sequence). CDR3 DNA: TGTGTCAGCAGTCTACAGGGAATGGAGCTGTTTTTT. Its translation is CVSSLQGMELFF. Looking up the rest from reference TRBV7-9 and TRBJ2-2 gives the full variable domain: DTGVSQNPRHKITKRGQNVTFRCDPISEHNRLYWYRQTLGQGPEFLTYFQNEAQLEKSRLLSDRFSAERPKGSFSTLEIQRTEQGDSAMYLCVSSLQGMELFFGEGSRLTVL.

This clonotype was observed many times. Here the CDR3 reads CASSTTGPQETQYF. The CDR3 DNA reads as TGCGCCAGCAGCACCACAGGGCCTCAAGAGACCCAGTACTTC. The chain has TRBV5-1 and TRBJ2-5; D might be TRBD1 (6 bases). The V gene lost 4 bases and the J gene lost 2 bases, with 12 bases spanning the gap. CDR1 is SGHRS, CDR2 YFSETQ, per germline. This CDR3 is built from 14 residues.

The sample holds many counts of this clonotype. The chain joins TRBV20-1 to TRBJ2-7; 11 bases line up with TRBD1. V was pared by 4 bases and J by 3 bases, with 8 bases of the junction left unmatched. The germline V gene encodes CDR1 DFQATT and CDR2 SNEGSKA (reference sequence). The CDR3 sequence is 15 residues long. The CDR3 here is CSAKKGTGGIYEQYF. In DNA, the CDR3 is TGCAGTGCTAAAAAGGGGACAGGGGGAATCTACGAGCAGTACTTC.

This clonotype was seen at least ten times. The V call is TRBV7-9, the J call TRBJ1-1; no firm D call. CDR1 SEHNR and CDR2 FQNEAQ come from the germline V gene (reference sequence). CDR3 length: 13 amino acids. Trimming took 9 bases from V and 11 from J, leaving 22 bases between them. CDR3 in amino acids: CASSLQERTAAFF. Written as DNA, the CDR3 is TGTGCCAGTAGCCTACAAGAAAGGACCGCGGCTTTCTTT.

The table lists this clonotype with many counts. J is TRBJ2-5 and V is TRBV29-1; the D is unclear. V lost 0 bases to trimming and J lost 3 bases, with 8 bases between them. CDR1 is SQVTM and CDR2 is ANQGSEA in the germline V gene. The CDR3 length is 13 residues. CDR3 loop: CSVEERSEETQYF. CDR3 sequence (DNA): TGCAGCGTTGAAGAACGCAGTGAAGAGACCCAGTACTTC.